This TCR beta chain is drawn from a study of spatial heterogeneity in lung cancer. V lost 6 bases to trimming and J lost 5 bases; unmatched junction nucleotides: 11. Germline loops: CDR1 SNHLY, CDR2 FYNNEI. The CDR3 is made up of 16 amino acids. Study results and caveats: Higher tumor mutation counts went along with higher counts of expanded intratumoral alpha and beta TCRs.

This clonotype was counted at least ten times. The antigen is undetermined. TCRdb ran MiXCR on the 5' RACE reads and lists one entry per CDR3 protein. The data contain 2,400 or so distinct CDR3 sequences, 7% to 8% of them singletons. Time point: sample taken at primary tumor resection. The receptor was derived from a female donor with early-stage non-small cell lung cancer. The V gene is TRBV2, the J gene TRBJ2-5; 11 bases map to TRBD2. The sequences come from lung tumor tissue, collected at surgery. CDR3 DNA sequence: TGTGCCAGCAGGGGGATTACCGGGACTAGCGGTGAGACCCAGTACTTC. Amino acids: CASRGITGTSGETQYF.